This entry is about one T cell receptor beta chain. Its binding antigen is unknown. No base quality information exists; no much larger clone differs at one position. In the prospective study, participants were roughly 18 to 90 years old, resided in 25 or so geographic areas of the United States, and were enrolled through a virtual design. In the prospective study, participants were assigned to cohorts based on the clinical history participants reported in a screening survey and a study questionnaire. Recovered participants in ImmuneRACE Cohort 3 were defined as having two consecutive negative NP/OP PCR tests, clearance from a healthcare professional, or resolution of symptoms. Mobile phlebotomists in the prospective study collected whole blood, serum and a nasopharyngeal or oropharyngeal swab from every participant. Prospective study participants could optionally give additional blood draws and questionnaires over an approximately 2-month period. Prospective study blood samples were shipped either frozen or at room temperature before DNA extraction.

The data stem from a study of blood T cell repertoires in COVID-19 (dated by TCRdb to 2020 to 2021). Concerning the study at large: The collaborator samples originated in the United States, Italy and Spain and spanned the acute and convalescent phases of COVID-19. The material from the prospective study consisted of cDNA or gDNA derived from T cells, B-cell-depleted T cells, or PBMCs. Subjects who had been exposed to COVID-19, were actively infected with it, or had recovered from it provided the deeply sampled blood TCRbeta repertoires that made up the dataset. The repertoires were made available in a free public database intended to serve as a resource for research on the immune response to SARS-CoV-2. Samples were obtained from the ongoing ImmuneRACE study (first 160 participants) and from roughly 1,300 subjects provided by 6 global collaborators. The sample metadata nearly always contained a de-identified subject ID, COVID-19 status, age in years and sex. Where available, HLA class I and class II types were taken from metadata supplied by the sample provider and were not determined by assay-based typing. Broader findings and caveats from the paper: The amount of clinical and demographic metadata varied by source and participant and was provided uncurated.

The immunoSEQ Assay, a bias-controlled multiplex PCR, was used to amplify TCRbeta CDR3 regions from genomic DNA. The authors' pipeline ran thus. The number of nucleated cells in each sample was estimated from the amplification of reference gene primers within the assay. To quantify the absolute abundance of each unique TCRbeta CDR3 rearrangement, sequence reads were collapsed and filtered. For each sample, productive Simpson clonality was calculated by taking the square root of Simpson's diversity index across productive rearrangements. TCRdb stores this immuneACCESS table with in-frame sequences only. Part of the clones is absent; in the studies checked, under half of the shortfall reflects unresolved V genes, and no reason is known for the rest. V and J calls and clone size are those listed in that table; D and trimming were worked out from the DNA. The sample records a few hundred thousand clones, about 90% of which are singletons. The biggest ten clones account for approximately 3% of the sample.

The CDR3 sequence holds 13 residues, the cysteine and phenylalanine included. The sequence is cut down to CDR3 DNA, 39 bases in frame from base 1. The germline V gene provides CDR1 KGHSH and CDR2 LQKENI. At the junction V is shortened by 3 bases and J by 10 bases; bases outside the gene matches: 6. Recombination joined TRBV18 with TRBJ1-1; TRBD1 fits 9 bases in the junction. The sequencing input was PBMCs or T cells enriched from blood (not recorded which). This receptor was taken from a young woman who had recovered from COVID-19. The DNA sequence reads TGTGCCAGCTCACCGACAGGGGGGGAGAGAGCTTTCTTT. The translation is CASSPTGGERAFF. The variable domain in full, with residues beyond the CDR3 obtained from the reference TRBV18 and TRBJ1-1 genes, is NAGVMQNPRHLVRRRGQEARLRCSPMKGHSHVYWYRQLPEEGLKFMVYLQKENIIDESGMPKERFSAEFPKEGPSILRIQQVVRGDSAAYFCASSPTGGERAFFGQGTRLTVV.